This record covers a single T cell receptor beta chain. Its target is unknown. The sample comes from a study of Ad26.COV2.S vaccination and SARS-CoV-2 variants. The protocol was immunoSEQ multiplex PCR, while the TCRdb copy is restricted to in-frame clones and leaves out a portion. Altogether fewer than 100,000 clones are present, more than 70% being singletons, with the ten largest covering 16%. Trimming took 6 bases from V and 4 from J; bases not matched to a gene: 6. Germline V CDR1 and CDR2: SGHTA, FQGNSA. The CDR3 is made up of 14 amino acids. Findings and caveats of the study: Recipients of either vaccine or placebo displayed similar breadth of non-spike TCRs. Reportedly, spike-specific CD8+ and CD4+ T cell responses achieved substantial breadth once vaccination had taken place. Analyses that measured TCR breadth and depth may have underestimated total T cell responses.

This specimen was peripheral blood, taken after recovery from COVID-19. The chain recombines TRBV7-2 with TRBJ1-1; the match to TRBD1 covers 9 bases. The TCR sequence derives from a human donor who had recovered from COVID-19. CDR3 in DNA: TGTGCCAGCAGAACAACAGGGGGCGTCACTGAAGCTTTCTTT. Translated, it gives CASRTTGGVTEAFF.